The sequence of this TCR beta chain was determined in a study of cytotoxic CD8 clonotypes in ibrutinib-treated CLL. At the level of the study: The patients comprised approximately ten relapsed/refractory and about 15 treatment-naive cases, around 17 IGHV unmutated. Mean per-sample yields comprised about 280,000 productive templates and 85,000 to 95,000 productive rearrangements.

TCRdb's copy holds only in-frame clones and misses some; the assay was immunoSEQ multiplex PCR. Here the sample spans some 140,000 clones, approximately 81% being singletons. Study conclusions and caveats: Upon ibrutinib response clonality rose, and upon progression it fell back toward baseline. Circulating CD8+ T-cell counts were tracked by baseline clonality, which exceeded that of age-matched healthy donors.

As to this clone: The antigen is unknown.

The J segment lost 4 bases and the V segment lost 5 bases, leaving 18 bases of the junction unmatched. The germline V gene encodes CDR1 MNHEY and CDR2 SMNVEV (reference sequence). The CDR3 has 20 amino acids. The chain carries TRBV27 and TRBJ2-2; 11 bases fit TRBD2. The receptor was derived from a human donor with chronic lymphocytic leukemia. Here the sequenced sample was PBMCs, taken after 24 months of ibrutinib treatment. DNA of the CDR3: TGTGCCAGCAGTCCCCCCGAGTTGGTAGCGGGGGGGCCGGGCACCGGGGAGCTGTTTTTT. Encoded protein: CASSPPELVAGGPGTGELFF.